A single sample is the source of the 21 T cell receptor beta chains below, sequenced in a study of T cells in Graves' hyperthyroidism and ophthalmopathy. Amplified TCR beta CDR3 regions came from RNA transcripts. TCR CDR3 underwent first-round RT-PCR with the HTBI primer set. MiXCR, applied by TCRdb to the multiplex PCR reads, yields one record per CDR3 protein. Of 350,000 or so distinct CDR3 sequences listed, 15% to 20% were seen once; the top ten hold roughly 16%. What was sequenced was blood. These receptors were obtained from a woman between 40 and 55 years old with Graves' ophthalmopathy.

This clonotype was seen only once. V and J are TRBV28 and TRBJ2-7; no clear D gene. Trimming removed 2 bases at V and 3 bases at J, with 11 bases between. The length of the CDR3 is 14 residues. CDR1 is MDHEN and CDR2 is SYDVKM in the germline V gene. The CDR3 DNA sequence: TGTGCCAGCAGTTTAGCGGACGGCCTCTACGAGCAGTACTTC. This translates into CASSLADGLYEQYF.

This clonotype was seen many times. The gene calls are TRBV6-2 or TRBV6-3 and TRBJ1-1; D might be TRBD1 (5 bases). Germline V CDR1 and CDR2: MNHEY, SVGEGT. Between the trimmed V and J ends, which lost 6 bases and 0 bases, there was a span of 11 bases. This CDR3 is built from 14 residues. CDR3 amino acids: CASSSGGMNTEAFF. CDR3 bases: TGTGCCAGCAGCTCGGGGGGGATGAACACTGAAGCTTTCTTT.

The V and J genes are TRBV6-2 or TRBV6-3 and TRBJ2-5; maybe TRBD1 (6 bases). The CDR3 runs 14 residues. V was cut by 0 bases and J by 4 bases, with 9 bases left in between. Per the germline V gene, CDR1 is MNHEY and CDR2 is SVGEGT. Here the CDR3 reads CASSYSSQGETQYF. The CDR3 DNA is TGTGCCAGCAGTTACTCGTCACAGGGAGAGACCCAGTACTTC.

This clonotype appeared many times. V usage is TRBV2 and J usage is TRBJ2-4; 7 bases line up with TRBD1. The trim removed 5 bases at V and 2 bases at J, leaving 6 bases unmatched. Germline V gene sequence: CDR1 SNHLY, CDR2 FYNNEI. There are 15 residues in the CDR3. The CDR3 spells CASSYRGMTKNIQYF. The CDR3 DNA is TGTGCCAGCAGTTACAGGGGTATGACCAAAAACATTCAGTACTTC.

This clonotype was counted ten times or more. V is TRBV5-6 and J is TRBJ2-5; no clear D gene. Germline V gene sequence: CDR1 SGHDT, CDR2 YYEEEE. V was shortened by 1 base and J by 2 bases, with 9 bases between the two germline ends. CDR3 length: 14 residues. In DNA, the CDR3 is TGTGCCAGCAGCTTGATCTCCGGACAAGAGACCCAGTACTTC. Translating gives CASSLISGQETQYF.

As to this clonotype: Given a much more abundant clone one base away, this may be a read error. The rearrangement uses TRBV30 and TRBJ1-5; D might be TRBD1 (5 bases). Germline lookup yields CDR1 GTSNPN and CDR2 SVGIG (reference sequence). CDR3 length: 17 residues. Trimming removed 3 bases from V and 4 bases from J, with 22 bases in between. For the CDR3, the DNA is TGTGCCTGGAGCGGGGCCGCGGAGAAGGCGGTAAATCAGCCCCAGCATTTT. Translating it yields CAWSGAAEKAVNQPQHF.

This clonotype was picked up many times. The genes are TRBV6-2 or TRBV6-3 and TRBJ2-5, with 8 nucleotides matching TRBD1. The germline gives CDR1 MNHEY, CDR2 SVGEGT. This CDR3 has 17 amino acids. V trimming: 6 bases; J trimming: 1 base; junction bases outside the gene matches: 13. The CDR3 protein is CASSPPMDRDVQETQYF. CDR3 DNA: TGTGCCAGCAGCCCCCCAATGGACAGGGACGTCCAAGAGACCCAGTACTTC.

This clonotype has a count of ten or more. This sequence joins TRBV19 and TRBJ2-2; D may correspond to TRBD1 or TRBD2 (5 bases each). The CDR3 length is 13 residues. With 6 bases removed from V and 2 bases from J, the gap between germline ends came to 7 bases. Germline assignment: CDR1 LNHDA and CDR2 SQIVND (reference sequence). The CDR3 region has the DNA TGTGCCAGTAGGGGGGATAACACCGGGGAGCTGTTTTTT. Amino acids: CASRGDNTGELFF. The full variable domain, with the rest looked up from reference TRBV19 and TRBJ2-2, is DGGITQSPKYLFRKEGQNVTLSCEQNLNHDAMYWYRQDPGQGLRLIYYSQIVNDFQKGDIAEGYSVSREKKESFPLTVTSAQKNPTAFYLCASRGDNTGELFFGEGSRLTVL.

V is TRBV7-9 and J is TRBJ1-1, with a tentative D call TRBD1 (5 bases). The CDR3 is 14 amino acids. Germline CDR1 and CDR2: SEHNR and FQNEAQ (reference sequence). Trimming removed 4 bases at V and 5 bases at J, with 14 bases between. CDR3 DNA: TGTGCCAGCAGCTCCGATTTGGACAATACTGAAGCTTTCTTT. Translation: CASSSDLDNTEAFF.

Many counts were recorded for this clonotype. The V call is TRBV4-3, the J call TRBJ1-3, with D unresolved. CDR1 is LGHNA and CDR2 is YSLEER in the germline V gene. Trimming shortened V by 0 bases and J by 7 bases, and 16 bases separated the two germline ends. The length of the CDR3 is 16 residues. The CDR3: CASSQELQAGGNTIYF. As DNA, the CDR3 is TGCGCCAGCAGCCAAGAGCTCCAGGCCGGAGGGAACACCATATATTTT.

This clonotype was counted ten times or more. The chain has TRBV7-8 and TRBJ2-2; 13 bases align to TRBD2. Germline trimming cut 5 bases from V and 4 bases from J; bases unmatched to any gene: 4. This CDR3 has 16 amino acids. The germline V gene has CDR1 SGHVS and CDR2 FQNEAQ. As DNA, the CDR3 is TGTGCCAGCAGCGTCACTAGCGGGAGGGCCACCGGGGAGCTGTTTTTT. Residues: CASSVTSGRATGELFF.

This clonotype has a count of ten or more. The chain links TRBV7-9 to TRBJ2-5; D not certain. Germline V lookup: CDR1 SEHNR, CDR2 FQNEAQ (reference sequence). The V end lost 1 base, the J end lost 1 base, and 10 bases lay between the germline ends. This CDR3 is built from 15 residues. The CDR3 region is CASSLGLESQETQYF. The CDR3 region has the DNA TGTGCCAGCAGCTTAGGGTTGGAGAGCCAAGAGACCCAGTACTTC.

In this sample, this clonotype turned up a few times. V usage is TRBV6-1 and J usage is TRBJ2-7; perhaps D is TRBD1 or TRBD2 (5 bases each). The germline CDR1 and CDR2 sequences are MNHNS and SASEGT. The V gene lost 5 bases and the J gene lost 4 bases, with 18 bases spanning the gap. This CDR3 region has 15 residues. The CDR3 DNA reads TGTGCCAGCAGTCCCACGCAAGATGGGACGTACGAGCAGTACTTC. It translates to CASSPTQDGTYEQYF.

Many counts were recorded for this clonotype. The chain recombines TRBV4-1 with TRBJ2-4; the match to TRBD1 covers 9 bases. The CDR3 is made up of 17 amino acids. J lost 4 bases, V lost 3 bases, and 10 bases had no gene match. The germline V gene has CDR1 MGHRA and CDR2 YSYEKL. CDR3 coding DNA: TGCGCCAGCAGCCAGGCCTATGGACAGGGGATAAAAAACATTCAGTACTTC. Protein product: CASSQAYGQGIKNIQYF.

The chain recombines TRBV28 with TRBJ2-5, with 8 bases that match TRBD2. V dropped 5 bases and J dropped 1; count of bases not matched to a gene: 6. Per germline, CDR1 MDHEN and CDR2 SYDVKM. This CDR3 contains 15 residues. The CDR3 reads CASSQSRGGQETQYF. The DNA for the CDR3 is TGTGCCAGCAGTCAAAGCCGGGGGGGCCAAGAGACCCAGTACTTC.

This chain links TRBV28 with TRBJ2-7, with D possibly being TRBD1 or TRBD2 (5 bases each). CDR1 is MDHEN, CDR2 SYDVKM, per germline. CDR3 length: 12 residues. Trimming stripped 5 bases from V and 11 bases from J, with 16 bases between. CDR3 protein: CASSALTGREYF. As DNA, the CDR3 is TGTGCCAGCAGTGCCCTAACGGGACGGGAGTACTTC.

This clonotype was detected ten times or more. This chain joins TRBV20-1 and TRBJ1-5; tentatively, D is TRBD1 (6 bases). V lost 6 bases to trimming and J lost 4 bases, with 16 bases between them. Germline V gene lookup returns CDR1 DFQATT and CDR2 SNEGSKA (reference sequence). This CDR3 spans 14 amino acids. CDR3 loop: CSATSPQGNQPQHF. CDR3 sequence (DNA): TGCAGTGCCACCTCACCTCAGGGGAATCAGCCCCAGCATTTT.

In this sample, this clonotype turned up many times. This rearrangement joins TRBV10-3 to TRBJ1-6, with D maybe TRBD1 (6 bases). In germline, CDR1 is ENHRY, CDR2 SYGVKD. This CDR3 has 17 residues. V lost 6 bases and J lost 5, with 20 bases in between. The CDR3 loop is CAISAVQSGADNSPLHF. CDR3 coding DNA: TGTGCCATCAGCGCGGTTCAATCAGGGGCGGATAATTCACCCCTCCACTTT.

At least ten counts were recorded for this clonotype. CDR3 in amino acids: CASGTSSYEQYF. The CDR3 bases are TGTGCCAGCGGCACAAGCTCCTACGAGCAGTACTTC. This rearrangement joins TRBV11-2 to TRBJ2-7; D uncertain. This CDR3 has 12 amino acids. V was clipped by 8 bases and J by 0 bases, with 8 bases between them. From germline, CDR1 is SGHAT and CDR2 FQNNGV.

The CDR3 sequence: CASSDLTGRETQYF. As DNA, the CDR3 is TGTGCCAGCAGTGACTTGACAGGGAGGGAGACCCAGTACTTC. V is TRBV6-1 and J is TRBJ2-5, with D tentatively TRBD1 (7 bases). CDR1 and CDR2 from the germline V gene are MNHNS and SASEGT. V lost 3 bases and J 5 bases, leaving 13 bases between the germline ends. The CDR3 contains 14 residues.

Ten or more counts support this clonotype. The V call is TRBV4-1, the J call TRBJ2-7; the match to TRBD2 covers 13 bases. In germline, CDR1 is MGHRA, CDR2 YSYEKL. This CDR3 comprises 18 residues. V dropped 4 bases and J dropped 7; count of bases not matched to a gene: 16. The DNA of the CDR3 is TGCGCCAGCAGCCGCGACAGAGGGACTAGCGGGACAGTTTGGGAGCAGTACTTC. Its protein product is CASSRDRGTSGTVWEQYF.